The present T cell receptor beta chain was sequenced within a study of STAT5B mutations in CD4+ large granular lymphocyte leukemia. Study findings and constraints: Around 25% of private leukemic clonotypes occurred rarely in other patients' non-leukemic repertoires. Patient CD4-sorted repertoires stayed more clonal than healthy ones after leukemic-clone removal. Compared with healthy controls (2/35), patient top clones favored TRBV06 (8/27).

Produced via immunoSEQ multiplex PCR; TCRdb's table is partial and in-frame only. The data contain some 30,000 clones, around 81% of them seen just once; the ten biggest clones take up 4% to 4.5%. This clone was observed a few times. What it binds is not known. The CDR3 is made up of 14 amino acids. Germline values: CDR1 SQVTM, CDR2 ANQGSEA. V dropped 4 bases and J dropped 0 bases, with 12 bases sitting between them. Sequences were obtained from CD4+ T cells from blood buffy coats. The chain recombines TRBV29-1 with TRBJ1-1; the D gene is possibly TRBD1 (5 bases). This clonotype was obtained from a human donor in good health. The CDR3 loop reads CSVAGTRLNTEAFF. The CDR3, as DNA: TGCAGCGTTGCCGGGACCCGATTGAACACTGAAGCTTTCTTT.